One T cell receptor (beta chain) is described in this entry. Its antigen target is currently unknown. Per-base qualities were not stored, and no clone one base away is much larger. Whole blood was collected in K2EDTA tubes by collaborating institutions according to the institutions' own protocols. For TCRbeta analysis, collaborators shipped samples as frozen whole blood, isolated PBMCs, or DNA extracted from either of those sample types. Reading from cysteine to phenylalanine, the CDR3 counts 15 amino acids. Of all the DNA, just the CDR3 is kept, 45 bases in frame from base 1. Trimming takes 2 bases off V and 0 bases off J; junction bases not matched to a gene: 3. CDR1 is given as KGHSH and CDR2 as LQKENI, both from the germline V gene. The data stem from a study of blood T cell repertoires in COVID-19 (dated by TCRdb to 2018 to 2021). Describing the broader study: Collaborator samples came from the United States, Italy and Spain and covered acute and convalescent phases of COVID-19. The material from the prospective study consisted of cDNA or gDNA derived from T cells, B-cell-depleted T cells, or PBMCs. Subjects who had been exposed to COVID-19, were actively infected with it, or had recovered from it provided the deeply sampled blood TCRbeta repertoires that made up the dataset. A freely available public database, intended as a resource for researchers studying the immune response to SARS-CoV-2, is where the repertoires were released. The samples were drawn from two sources: the first 160 participants of the ongoing ImmuneRACE study, and over 1,000 subjects contributed by 6 global collaborators. Nearly every sample came with metadata listing a de-identified subject ID, COVID-19 status, age in years and sex. Where available, HLA class I and class II types were obtained from metadata supplied by the sample provider rather than from assay-based typing.

TCRbeta CDR3 regions were amplified from genomic DNA using the immunoSEQ Assay, a bias-controlled multiplex PCR. The original pipeline was this. The number of nucleated cells in each sample was estimated by amplification of reference gene primers within the assay. To quantify the absolute abundance of each unique TCRbeta CDR3 rearrangement, sequence reads were collapsed and filtered. For each sample, productive Simpson clonality was calculated as the square root of Simpson's diversity index over productive rearrangements. Imported from immuneACCESS, the table was reduced by TCRdb to in-frame sequences with V and J called. These copies leave out some clones; in studies compared against another copy, an unresolved V gene accounts for under half, and the cause of the remainder is not known. That table gives V, J and clone size, and the DNA gave D and trimming. This sample gives about 69,000 clones in total; 82% of them show up just once. The ten biggest clones cover around a quarter of the sample.

Overall study outcomes, separate from this receptor: How much clinical and demographic metadata was included differed by source and by participant, and the metadata was provided uncurated.

The sample taken for sequencing was peripheral blood. The rearranged segments are TRBV18 and TRBJ2-7; a stretch of 8 junction bases matches TRBD1. The receptor's source is a human donor in a cohort sampled during active COVID-19. The CDR3: CASSPGQGGSYEQYF. Here is the DNA: TGTGCCAGCTCACCAGGACAGGGTGGCTCCTACGAGCAGTACTTC.